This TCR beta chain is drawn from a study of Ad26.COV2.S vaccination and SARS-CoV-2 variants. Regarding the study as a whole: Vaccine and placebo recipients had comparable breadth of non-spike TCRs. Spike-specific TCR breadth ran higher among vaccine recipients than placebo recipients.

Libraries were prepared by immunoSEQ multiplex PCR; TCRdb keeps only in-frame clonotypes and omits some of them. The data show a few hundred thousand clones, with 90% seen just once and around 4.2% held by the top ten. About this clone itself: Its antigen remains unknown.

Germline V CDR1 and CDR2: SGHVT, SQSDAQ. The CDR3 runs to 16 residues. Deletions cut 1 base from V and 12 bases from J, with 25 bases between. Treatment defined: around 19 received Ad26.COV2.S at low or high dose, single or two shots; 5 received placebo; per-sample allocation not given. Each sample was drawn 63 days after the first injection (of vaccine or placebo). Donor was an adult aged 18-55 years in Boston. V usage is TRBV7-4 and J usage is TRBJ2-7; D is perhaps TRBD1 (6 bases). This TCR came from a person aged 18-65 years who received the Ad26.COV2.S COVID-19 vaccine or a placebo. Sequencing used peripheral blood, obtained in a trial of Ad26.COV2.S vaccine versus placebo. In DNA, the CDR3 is TGTGCCAGCAGCTTAGTGGGACCTTCGGCAGGGGATTTGGGGTACTTC. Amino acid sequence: CASSLVGPSAGDLGYF.